The 14 T cell receptor beta chains below come from one sample, sequenced in a study of CD8+ T cells in alopecia areata. In each case, RNA was isolated and then reverse transcribed into cDNA as the sequencing template. TCRdb's table, derived via immunoSEQ multiplex PCR, lists solely in-frame clones and lacks some. Of some 240,000 clones in the sample, about 50% were seen once. Treatment described: oral pan-JAK inhibitor, 5-10 mg twice daily. The source was CD4+ T cells sorted from blood, collected at week 4, from a patient treated with tofacitinib. The receptors come from a human donor with alopecia areata.

V gene TRBV30 combines with J gene TRBJ1-1; tentative D call: TRBD1 (5 bases). The CDR3 loop spans 14 amino acids. CDR1 and CDR2 (germline): GTSNPN, SVGIG (reference sequence). V shed 3 bases and J shed 1 base, with 12 bases lying between them. The CDR3: CAWSRVLKNTEAFF. CDR3 nucleotides: TGTGCCTGGAGCAGGGTATTGAAGAACACTGAAGCTTTCTTT.

The chain has TRBV7-2 and TRBJ1-2; 8 bases are shared with TRBD1. Germline CDR1 and CDR2: SGHTA and FQGNSA. Losses at the gene ends were 2 bases for V and 3 bases for J; bases not matched to a gene: 14. The CDR3 runs 18 residues. Here the CDR3 DNA reads TGTGCCAGCAGCTTAAAAGCACCTCTGGCAGGGGGCCACTATGGCTACACCTTC. Translation gives CASSLKAPLAGGHYGYTF.

This clone was seen once. The genes are TRBV30 and TRBJ1-2; TRBD1 agrees at 9 bases. V gave up 5 bases and J gave up 1 base; unmatched junction bases: 5. This CDR3 region has 14 residues. The germline V gene encodes CDR1 GTSNPN and CDR2 SVGIG (reference sequence). The CDR3 nucleotides are TGTGCCTGGGGACAGGGGTTTGGTAACTATGGCTACACCTTC. Amino acid sequence: CAWGQGFGNYGYTF.

This clone was counted once. The chain has TRBV9 and TRBJ1-2, with D possibly matching TRBD1 (6 bases). Trimming took off 0 bases at V and 8 bases at J, with 14 bases between the two ends. CDR3 size: 14 residues. CDR1 is SGDLS, CDR2 YYNGEE, per germline. CDR3 loop: CASSVATGRDGYTF. CDR3 DNA: TGTGCCAGCAGCGTAGCCACAGGGCGGGACGGCTACACCTTC.

This clone occurred a few times. This chain uses TRBV6-1 with TRBJ1-4, with 7 bases aligning to TRBD1. J gave up 5 bases and V 8 bases, and 8 bases lay outside the gene matches. CDR3 length equals 14 residues. Germline loops: CDR1 MNHNS, CDR2 SASEGT. The CDR3, as DNA: TGTGCCAGCTACCCGGGACAGTGGAATGAAAAACTGTTTTTT. As protein: CASYPGQWNEKLFF.

The J gene is TRBJ2-5, the V gene TRBV30; D may match TRBD1 or TRBD2 (5 bases each). Trimming removed 3 bases at V and 4 bases at J, with 21 bases between. The CDR3 spans 16 residues. Germline assignment: CDR1 GTSNPN and CDR2 SVGIG (reference sequence). The CDR3 bases are TGTGCCTGGAGCTATGCCGGGACCCTAAGCAGAGAGACCCAGTACTTC. Translated, it gives CAWSYAGTLSRETQYF.

This clone has a handful of counts. The chain links TRBV29-1 to TRBJ2-2, with no clear D. CDR1 is SQVTM and CDR2 is ANQGSEA in the germline V gene. V lost 7 bases and J 2 bases, leaving 8 bases between the germline ends. There are 12 residues in the CDR3. The CDR3 nucleotides read TGCAGCGGTCGCCCCAACACCGGGGAGCTGTTTTTT. Translation gives CSGRPNTGELFF.

This chain uses TRBV6-1 with TRBJ1-1, with D maybe TRBD1 (5 bases). Germline lookup yields CDR1 MNHNS and CDR2 SASEGT. V dropped 5 bases and J dropped 6 bases, with 16 bases sitting between them. This CDR3 spans 14 amino acids. CDR3 residues: CASSHDPGVAEAFF. The CDR3, as DNA: TGTGCCAGCAGTCACGACCCGGGGGTCGCTGAAGCTTTCTTT.

This clone was observed a handful of times. The chain carries TRBV14 and TRBJ2-1, with a possible D match to TRBD2 (6 bases). CDR3 length: 11 amino acids. Germline CDR1 reads SGHDN; CDR2 reads FVKESK. The V gene lost 2 bases and the J gene lost 11 bases, with 7 bases spanning the gap. CDR3 sequence: CASSQLAKQFF. CDR3 DNA: TGTGCCAGCAGCCAACTAGCGAAGCAGTTCTTC.

This clone was counted between two and nine times. V usage is TRBV6-1 and J usage is TRBJ1-6; no firm D call. CDR1 is MNHNS, CDR2 SASEGT, per germline. The V end was cut by 5 bases, the J end by 11 bases, with 7 bases between. The CDR3 runs to 11 residues. CDR3 protein: CASSNRAPLHF. CDR3 DNA sequence: TGTGCCAGCAGTAACCGTGCACCCCTCCACTTT.

V gene TRBV29-1 combines with J gene TRBJ2-3, with TRBD2 matching over 8 bases. CDR3 length: 14 residues. Germline V gene sequence: CDR1 SQVTM, CDR2 ANQGSEA. Trimming removed 3 bases from V and 1 base from J; junction bases left unmatched: 3. The CDR3 sequence is CSVERGDGTDTQYF. DNA of the CDR3: TGCAGCGTTGAGCGGGGGGATGGCACAGATACGCAGTATTTT.

This clone has a single count. The gene calls are TRBV7-6 and TRBJ2-1; 9 nucleotides line up with TRBD1. Trimming at V came to 1 base and at J to 8 bases, leaving 3 bases not matched to a gene. The germline V gene has CDR1 SGHVS and CDR2 FNYEAQ. This CDR3 has 14 residues. In DNA form, the CDR3 reads TGTGCCAGCAGCTTAGGGACAGGGGCTGATGAGCAGTTCTTC. It encodes CASSLGTGADEQFF. Full variable domain (outside the CDR3, taken from reference TRBV7-6 and TRBJ2-1): GAGVSQSPRYKVTKRGQDVALRCDPISGHVSLYWYRQALGQGPEFLTYFNYEAQQDKSGLPNDRFSAERPEGSISTLTIQRTEQRDSAMYRCASSLGTGADEQFFGPGTRLTVL.

The chain joins TRBV7-2 to TRBJ1-2; a weak D match, TRBD1 (5 bases). Trimming cost V 5 bases and J 0 bases, with 13 bases left between them. This CDR3 is built from 15 residues. Germline V gene data show CDR1 as SGHTA and CDR2 as FQGNSA. The CDR3 spells CASSTQPGPNYGYTF. In nucleotides, the CDR3 is TGTGCCAGCAGCACCCAGCCGGGACCTAACTATGGCTACACCTTC.

CDR3 residues: CAIRPDGTSPLHF. The CDR3 DNA sequence: TGTGCCATCAGGCCGGACGGAACTTCACCCCTCCACTTT. This sequence joins TRBV10-3 and TRBJ1-6; D gene unclear. Germline values: CDR1 ENHRY, CDR2 SYGVKD. CDR3 length: 13 amino acids. V shed 6 bases and J shed 9 bases, with 12 bases lying between them.